This passage covers 3 T cell receptor beta chains from one sample sequenced in a study of blood T cell repertoires in COVID-19. Assay used: immunoSEQ multiplex PCR; TCRdb lists only in-frame clones, some missing. The table includes about 140,000 clones, 65% to 80% detected once. The sample was peripheral blood. The receptors here all came from a woman aged 55-75 years with acute or convalescent COVID-19.

The CDR3 DNA is TGTGCCAGCAGTGCTCCAACAGGGAACACTGAAGCTTTCTTT. Translated, it gives CASSAPTGNTEAFF. V usage is TRBV28 and J usage is TRBJ1-1; tentative D call: TRBD1 (5 bases). Germline V gene data show CDR1 as MDHEN and CDR2 as SYDVKM. The CDR3 totals 14 residues. V lost 5 bases to trimming and J lost 1 base, with 11 bases between them.

The chain recombines TRBV5-4 with TRBJ2-2; D might be TRBD1 (5 bases). Looked up from germline, CDR1 is SGHNT and CDR2 is YYREEE (reference sequence). V gave up 4 bases and J gave up 4 bases, with 11 bases separating them. The CDR3 runs to 14 residues. The CDR3 DNA follows: TGTGCCAGCAGCACAGGTATTGTCACCGGGGAGCTGTTTTTT. Encoded protein: CASSTGIVTGELFF.

The genes are TRBV6-1 and TRBJ2-1, with D maybe TRBD1 (6 bases). The CDR3 contains 15 residues. CDR1 and CDR2 from the germline V gene are MNHNS and SASEGT. V lost 1 base to trimming and J lost 4 bases, with 11 bases between them. As DNA, the CDR3 is TGTGCCAGCAGTGAAGACAGGGCGGAGTACAATGAGCAGTTCTTC. This sequence encodes CASSEDRAEYNEQFF.